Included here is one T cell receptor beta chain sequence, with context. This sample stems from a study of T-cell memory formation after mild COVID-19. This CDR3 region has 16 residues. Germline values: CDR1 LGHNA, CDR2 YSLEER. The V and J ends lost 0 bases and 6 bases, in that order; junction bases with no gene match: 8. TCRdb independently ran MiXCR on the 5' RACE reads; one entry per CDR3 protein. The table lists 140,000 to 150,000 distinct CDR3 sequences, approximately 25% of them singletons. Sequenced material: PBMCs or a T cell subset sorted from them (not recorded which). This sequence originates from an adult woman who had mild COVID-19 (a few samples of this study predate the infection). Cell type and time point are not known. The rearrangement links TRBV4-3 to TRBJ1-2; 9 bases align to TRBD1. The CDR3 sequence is CASSQDKGQGRNGYTF. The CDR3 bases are TGCGCCAGCAGCCAAGATAAGGGACAGGGCCGAAATGGCTACACCTTC.